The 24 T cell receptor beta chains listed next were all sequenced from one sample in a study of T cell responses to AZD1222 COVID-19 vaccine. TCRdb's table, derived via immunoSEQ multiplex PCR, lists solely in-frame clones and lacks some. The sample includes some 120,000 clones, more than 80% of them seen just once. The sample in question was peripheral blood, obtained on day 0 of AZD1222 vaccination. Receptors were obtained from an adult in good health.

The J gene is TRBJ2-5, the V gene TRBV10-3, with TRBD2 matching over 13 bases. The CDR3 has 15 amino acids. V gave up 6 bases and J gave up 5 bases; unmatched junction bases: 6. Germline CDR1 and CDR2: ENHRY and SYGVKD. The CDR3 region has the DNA TGTGCCATCAGCGGCGGACTAGCGGGAGAGGAGACCCAGTACTTC. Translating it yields CAISGGLAGEETQYF.

CDR3 loop: CASSGSGYNSPLHF. The CDR3 coding sequence is TGTGCCAGCAGTGGCTCGGGTTATAATTCACCCCTCCACTTT. This chain links TRBV2 with TRBJ1-6, with D hard to call. CDR1 is SNHLY, CDR2 FYNNEI, per germline. Trimming took off 4 bases at V and 4 bases at J, with 8 bases between the two ends. CDR3 length: 14 amino acids.

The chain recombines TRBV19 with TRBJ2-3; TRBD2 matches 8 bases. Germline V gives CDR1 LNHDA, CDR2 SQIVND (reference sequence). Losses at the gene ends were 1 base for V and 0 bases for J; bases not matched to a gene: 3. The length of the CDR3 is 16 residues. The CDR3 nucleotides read TGTGCCAGTAGTATAGGAAGCGGGAGTAGCACAGATACGCAGTATTTT. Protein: CASSIGSGSSTDTQYF. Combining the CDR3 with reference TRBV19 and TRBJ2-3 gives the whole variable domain DGGITQSPKYLFRKEGQNVTLSCEQNLNHDAMYWYRQDPGQGLRLIYYSQIVNDFQKGDIAEGYSVSREKKESFPLTVTSAQKNPTAFYLCASSIGSGSSTDTQYFGPGTRLTVL.

The DNA of the CDR3 is TGTGCCAGCAGCTGGGCTAGCGGGAGTCTGGATGAGCAGTTCTTC. It codes for CASSWASGSLDEQFF. The chain recombines TRBV7-2 with TRBJ2-1, with 10 bases that match TRBD2. Germline V gene lookup returns CDR1 SGHTA and CDR2 FQGNSA. The trim removed 4 bases at V and 8 bases at J, leaving 8 bases unmatched. The CDR3 is made up of 15 amino acids.

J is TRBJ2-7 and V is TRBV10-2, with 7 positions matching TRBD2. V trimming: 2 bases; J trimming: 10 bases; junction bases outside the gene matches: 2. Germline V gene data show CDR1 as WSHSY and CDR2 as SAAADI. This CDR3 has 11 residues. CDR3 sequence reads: CASSEGGEQYF. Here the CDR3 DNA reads TGCGCCAGCAGTGAGGGGGGGGAACAGTACTTC.

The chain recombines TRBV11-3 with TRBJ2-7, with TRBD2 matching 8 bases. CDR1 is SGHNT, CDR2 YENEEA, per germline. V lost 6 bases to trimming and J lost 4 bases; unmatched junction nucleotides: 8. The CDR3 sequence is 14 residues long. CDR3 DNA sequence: TGTGCCAGCAGTTTTCGGACTAGCCGGTACGAGCAGTACTTC. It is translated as CASSFRTSRYEQYF.

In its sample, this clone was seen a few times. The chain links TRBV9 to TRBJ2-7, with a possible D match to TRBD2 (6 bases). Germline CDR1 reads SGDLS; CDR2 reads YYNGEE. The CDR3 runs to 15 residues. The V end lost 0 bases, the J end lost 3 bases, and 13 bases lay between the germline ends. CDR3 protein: CASSVDPSVDYEQYF. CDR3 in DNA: TGTGCCAGCAGCGTAGACCCTAGCGTTGACTACGAGCAGTACTTC. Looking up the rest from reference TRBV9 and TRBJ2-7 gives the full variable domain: DSGVTQTPKHLITATGQRVTLRCSPRSGDLSVYWYQQSLDQGLQFLIQYYNGEERAKGNILERFSAQQFPDLHSELNLSSLELGDSALYFCASSVDPSVDYEQYFGPGTRLTVT.

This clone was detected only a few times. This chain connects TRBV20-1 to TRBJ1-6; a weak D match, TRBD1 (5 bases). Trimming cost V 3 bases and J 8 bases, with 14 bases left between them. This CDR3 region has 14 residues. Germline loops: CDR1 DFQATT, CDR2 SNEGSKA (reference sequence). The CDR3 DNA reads TGCAGTGCTAGTGGGGGGGGTTTGCATTCACCCCTCCACTTT. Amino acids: CSASGGGLHSPLHF.

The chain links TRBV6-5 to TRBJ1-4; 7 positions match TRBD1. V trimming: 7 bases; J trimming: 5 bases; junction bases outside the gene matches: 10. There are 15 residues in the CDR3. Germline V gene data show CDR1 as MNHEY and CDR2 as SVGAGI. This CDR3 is CASTWAGTENEKLFF. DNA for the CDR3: TGTGCCAGCACTTGGGCCGGGACAGAGAATGAAAAACTGTTTTTT.

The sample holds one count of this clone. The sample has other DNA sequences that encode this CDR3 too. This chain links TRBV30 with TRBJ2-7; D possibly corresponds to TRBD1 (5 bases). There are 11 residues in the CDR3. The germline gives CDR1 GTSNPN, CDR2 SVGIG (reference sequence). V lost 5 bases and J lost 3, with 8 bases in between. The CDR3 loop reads CAWSDNYEQYF. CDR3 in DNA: TGTGCCTGGTCGGACAACTACGAGCAGTACTTC.

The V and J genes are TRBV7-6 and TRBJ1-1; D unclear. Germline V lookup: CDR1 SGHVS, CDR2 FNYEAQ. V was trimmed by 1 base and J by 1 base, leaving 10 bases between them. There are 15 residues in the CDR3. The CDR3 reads CASSLGAMANTEAFF. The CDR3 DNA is TGTGCCAGCAGCTTAGGTGCCATGGCGAACACTGAAGCTTTCTTT.

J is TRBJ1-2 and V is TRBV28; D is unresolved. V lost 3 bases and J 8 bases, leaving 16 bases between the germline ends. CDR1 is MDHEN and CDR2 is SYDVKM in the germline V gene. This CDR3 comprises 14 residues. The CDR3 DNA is TGTGCCAGCAGTTTGGCACAGAGGTGGGTCGGCTACACCTTC. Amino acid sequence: CASSLAQRWVGYTF.

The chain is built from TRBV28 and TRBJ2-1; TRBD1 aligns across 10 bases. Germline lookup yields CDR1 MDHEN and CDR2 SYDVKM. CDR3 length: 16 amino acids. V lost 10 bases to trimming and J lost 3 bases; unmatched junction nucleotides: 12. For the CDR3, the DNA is TGTGCCATCCTTCCCCCCGGGACAGGGGTCTACAATGAGCAGTTCTTC. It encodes CAILPPGTGVYNEQFF.

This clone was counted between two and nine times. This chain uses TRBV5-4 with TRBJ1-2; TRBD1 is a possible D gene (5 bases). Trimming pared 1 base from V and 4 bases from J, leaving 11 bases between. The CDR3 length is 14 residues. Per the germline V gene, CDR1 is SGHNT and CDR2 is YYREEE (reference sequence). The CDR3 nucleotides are TGTGCCAGCAGCTTGCCAGGGTCAAGCTATGGCTACACCTTC. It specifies CASSLPGSSYGYTF.

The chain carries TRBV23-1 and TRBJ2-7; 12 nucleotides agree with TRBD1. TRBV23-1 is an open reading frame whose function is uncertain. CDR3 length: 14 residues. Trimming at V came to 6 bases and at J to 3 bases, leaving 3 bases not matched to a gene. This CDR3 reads CASRGTGGYYEQYF. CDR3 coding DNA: TGCGCCAGCAGAGGGACAGGGGGCTACTACGAGCAGTACTTC.

This CDR3 reads CASSLNRDKAEAFF. Here the CDR3 DNA reads TGCGCCAGCAGCTTGAACAGGGATAAAGCTGAAGCTTTCTTT. This chain uses TRBV5-1 with TRBJ1-1; D is perhaps TRBD1 (6 bases). The CDR3 is made up of 14 amino acids. Germline CDR1 is SGHRS and CDR2 is YFSETQ. The ends were cut back, 1 base at V and 6 bases at J, with 13 bases in the middle. Complete variable domain (other parts from reference TRBV5-1 and TRBJ1-1): KAGVTQTPRYLIKTRGQQVTLSCSPISGHRSVSWYQQTPGQGLQFLFEYFSETQRNKGNFPGRFSGRQFSNSRSEMNVSTLELGDSALYLCASSLNRDKAEAFFGQGTRLTVV.

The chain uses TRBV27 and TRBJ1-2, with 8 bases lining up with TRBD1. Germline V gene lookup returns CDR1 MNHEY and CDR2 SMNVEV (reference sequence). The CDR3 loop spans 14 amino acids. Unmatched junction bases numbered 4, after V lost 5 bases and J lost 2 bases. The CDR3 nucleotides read TGTGCCAGCAGTCCCTGGACAGGGAACTATGGCTACACCTTC. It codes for CASSPWTGNYGYTF.

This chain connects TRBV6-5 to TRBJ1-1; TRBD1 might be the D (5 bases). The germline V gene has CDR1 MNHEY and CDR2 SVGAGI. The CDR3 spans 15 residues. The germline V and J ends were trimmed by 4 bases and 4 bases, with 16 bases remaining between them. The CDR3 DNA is TGTGCCAGCAGTTGGGGCCGGTATGGGGGCACTGAAGCTTTCTTT. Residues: CASSWGRYGGTEAFF.

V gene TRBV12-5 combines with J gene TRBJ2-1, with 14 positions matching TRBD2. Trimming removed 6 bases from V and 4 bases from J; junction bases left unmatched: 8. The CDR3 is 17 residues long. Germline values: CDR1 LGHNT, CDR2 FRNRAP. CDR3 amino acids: CASGPTSGRAGYNEQFF. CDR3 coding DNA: TGTGCTAGTGGCCCGACTAGCGGGAGGGCCGGATACAATGAGCAGTTCTTC.

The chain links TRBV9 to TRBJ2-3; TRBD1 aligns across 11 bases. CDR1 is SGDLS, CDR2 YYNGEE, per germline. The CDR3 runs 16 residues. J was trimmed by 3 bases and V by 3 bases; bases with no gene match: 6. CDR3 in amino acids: CASSGTGTGGTDTQYF. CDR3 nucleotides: TGTGCCAGCAGCGGGACCGGGACAGGGGGAACAGATACGCAGTATTTT. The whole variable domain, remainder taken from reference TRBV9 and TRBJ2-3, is DSGVTQTPKHLITATGQRVTLRCSPRSGDLSVYWYQQSLDQGLQFLIQYYNGEERAKGNILERFSAQQFPDLHSELNLSSLELGDSALYFCASSGTGTGGTDTQYFGPGTRLTVL.

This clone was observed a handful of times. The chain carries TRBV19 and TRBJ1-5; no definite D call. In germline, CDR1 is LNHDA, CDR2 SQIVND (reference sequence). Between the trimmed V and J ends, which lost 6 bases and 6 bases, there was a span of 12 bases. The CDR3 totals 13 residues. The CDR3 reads CASSPFWGQPQHF. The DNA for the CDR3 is TGTGCCAGTAGCCCGTTTTGGGGTCAGCCCCAGCATTTT. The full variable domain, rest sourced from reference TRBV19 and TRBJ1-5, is DGGITQSPKYLFRKEGQNVTLSCEQNLNHDAMYWYRQDPGQGLRLIYYSQIVNDFQKGDIAEGYSVSREKKESFPLTVTSAQKNPTAFYLCASSPFWGQPQHFGDGTRLSIL.

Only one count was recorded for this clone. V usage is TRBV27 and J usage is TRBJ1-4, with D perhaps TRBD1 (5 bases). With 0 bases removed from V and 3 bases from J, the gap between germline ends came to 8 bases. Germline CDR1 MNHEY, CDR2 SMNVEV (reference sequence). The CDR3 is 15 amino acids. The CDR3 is CASSLSRDPNEKLFF. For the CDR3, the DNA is TGTGCCAGCAGTTTATCAAGGGACCCTAATGAAAAACTGTTTTTT.

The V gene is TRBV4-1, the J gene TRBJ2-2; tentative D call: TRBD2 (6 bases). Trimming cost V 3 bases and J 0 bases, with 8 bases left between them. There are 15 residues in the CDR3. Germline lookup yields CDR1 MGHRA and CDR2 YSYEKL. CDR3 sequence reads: CASSHPSANTGELFF. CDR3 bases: TGCGCCAGCAGCCACCCTAGCGCGAACACCGGGGAGCTGTTTTTT.

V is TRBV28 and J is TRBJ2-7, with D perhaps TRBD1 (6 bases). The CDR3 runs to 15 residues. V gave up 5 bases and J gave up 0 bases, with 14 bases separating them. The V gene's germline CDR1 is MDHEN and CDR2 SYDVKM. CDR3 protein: CASSLDSQGSYEQYF. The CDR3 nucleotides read TGTGCCAGCAGTCTGGATTCACAGGGCTCCTACGAGCAGTACTTC. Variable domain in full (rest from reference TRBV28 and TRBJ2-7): DVKVTQSSRYLVKRTGEKVFLECVQDMDHENMFWYRQDPGLGLRLIYFSYDVKMKEKGDIPEGYSVSREKKERFSLILESASTNQTSMYLCASSLDSQGSYEQYFGPGTRLTVT.